Shown below are 5 T cell receptor beta chains from a single sample sequenced in a study of T cell responses to AZD1222 COVID-19 vaccine. This table comes from immunoSEQ multiplex PCR, and its TCRdb copy is limited to in-frame clones, with some not included. The repertoire consists of over 110,000 clones, with around nine tenths occurring once and the leading ten covering less than 9.5%. The sequencing here drew on peripheral blood, taken 28 days after the second AZD1222 dose. These receptor sequences come from an adult who received the AZD1222 COVID-19 vaccine.

The chain combines TRBV7-2 with TRBJ1-5; possible D gene TRBD1, 6 bases. CDR1 and CDR2 from the germline V gene are SGHTA and FQGNSA. The CDR3 has 16 amino acids. V gave up 5 bases and J gave up 2 bases, with 16 bases separating them. As DNA, the CDR3 is TGTGCCAGCAGCCCCAATTGGGACAACGGCAATCAGCCCCAGCATTTT. Encoded protein: CASSPNWDNGNQPQHF. The full variable domain, its missing parts supplied by reference TRBV7-2 and TRBJ1-5, is GAGVSQSPSNKVTEKGKDVELRCDPISGHTALYWYRQSLGQGLEFLIYFQGNSAPDKSGLPSDRFSAERTGGSVSTLTIQRTQQEDSAVYLCASSPNWDNGNQPQHFGDGTRLSIL.

In its sample, this clone was seen once. J is TRBJ2-7 and V is TRBV12-3 or TRBV12-4, with TRBD2 identical over 8 bases. The CDR3 has 13 residues. V lost 5 bases, J lost 3 bases, and 3 bases stayed unmatched. CDR3 nucleotides: TGTGCCAGCAGTCTGACTAGCGACTACGAGCAGTACGTC. Translation: CASSLTSDYEQYV.

There are a few counts of this clone. The CDR3 region is CASGRDSGYEQYF. The CDR3 DNA reads as TGTGCCAGCGGAAGGGACAGCGGGTACGAGCAGTACTTC. This sequence joins TRBV12-3 or TRBV12-4 and TRBJ2-7; perhaps TRBD1 as D (7 bases). The germline V and J ends were trimmed by 8 bases and 4 bases, with 15 bases remaining between them. The CDR3 consists of 13 residues.

This chain links TRBV5-3 with TRBJ2-7; perhaps TRBD1 as D (6 bases). TRBV5-3 is an ORF; its function is uncertain. This CDR3 has 15 amino acids. V lost 0 bases and J lost 3, with 13 bases in between. CDR3 loop: CARSLERAGVYEQYV. In DNA form, the CDR3 reads TGTGCCAGAAGCTTGGAAAGGGCAGGGGTCTACGAGCAGTACGTC.

The genes are TRBV14 and TRBJ1-1, with a tentative D call TRBD1 (5 bases). The V gene lost 1 base and the J gene lost 0 bases, with 9 bases spanning the gap. The CDR3 length is 15 residues. The germline V gene has CDR1 SGHDN and CDR2 FVKESK. CDR3 in amino acids: CASSQGGGVNTEAFF. Written as DNA, the CDR3 is TGTGCCAGCAGCCAAGGGGGGGGTGTGAACACTGAAGCTTTCTTT.